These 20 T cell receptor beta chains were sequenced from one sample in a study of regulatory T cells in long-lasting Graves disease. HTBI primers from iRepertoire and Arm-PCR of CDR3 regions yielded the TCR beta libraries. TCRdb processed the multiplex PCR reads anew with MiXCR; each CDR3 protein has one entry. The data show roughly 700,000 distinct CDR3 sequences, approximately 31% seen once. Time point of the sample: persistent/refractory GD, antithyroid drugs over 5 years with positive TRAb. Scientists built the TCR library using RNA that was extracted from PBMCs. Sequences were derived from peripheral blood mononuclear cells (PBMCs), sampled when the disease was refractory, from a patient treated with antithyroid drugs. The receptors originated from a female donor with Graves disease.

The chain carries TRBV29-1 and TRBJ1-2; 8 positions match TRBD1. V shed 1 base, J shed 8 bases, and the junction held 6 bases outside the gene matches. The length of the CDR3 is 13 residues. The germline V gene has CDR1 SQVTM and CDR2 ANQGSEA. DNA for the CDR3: TGCAGCGTTGAAGGAGCAGGGGGCTTAGGCTACACCTTC. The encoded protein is CSVEGAGGLGYTF.

CDR3 nucleotide sequence: TGCGCCAGCAGTAACAAACTAGCGGGAGCAACCTACGAGCAGTACTTC. It is translated as CASSNKLAGATYEQYF. This sequence joins TRBV5-1 and TRBJ2-7; 11 bases are shared with TRBD2. The CDR3 covers 16 residues. V lost 5 bases, J lost 2 bases, and 9 bases stayed unmatched. Germline loops: CDR1 SGHRS, CDR2 YFSETQ.

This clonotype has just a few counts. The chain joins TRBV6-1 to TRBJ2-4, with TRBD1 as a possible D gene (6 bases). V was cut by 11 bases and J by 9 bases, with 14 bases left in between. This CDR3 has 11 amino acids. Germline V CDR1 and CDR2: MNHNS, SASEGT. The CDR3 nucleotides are TGTGCCGCAGGGGAATACGGCATTCAGTACTTC. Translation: CAAGEYGIQYF.

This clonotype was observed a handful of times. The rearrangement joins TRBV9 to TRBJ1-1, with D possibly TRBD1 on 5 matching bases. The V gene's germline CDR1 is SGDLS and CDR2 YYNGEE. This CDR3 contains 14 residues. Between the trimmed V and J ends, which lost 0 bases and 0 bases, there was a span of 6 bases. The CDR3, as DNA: TGTGCCAGCAGCGTAGAGGGGATGAACACTGAAGCTTTCTTT. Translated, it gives CASSVEGMNTEAFF.

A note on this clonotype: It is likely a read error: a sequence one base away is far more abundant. CDR3 coding DNA: TGTGCCAGCAGCGCCGGGACAGGGGGTATATCCTACGAGCAGTACTTC. Amino acid sequence: CASSAGTGGISYEQYF. This rearrangement joins TRBV6-2 or TRBV6-3 to TRBJ2-7, with 11 bases identical to TRBD1. The germline V gene encodes CDR1 MNHEY and CDR2 SVGEGT. This CDR3 comprises 16 residues. J was trimmed by 1 base and V by 6 bases; bases with no gene match: 8.

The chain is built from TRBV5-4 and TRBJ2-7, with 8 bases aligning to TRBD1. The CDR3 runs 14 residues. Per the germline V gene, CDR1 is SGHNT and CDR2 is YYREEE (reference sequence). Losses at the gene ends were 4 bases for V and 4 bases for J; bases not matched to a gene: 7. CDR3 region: CASSPGQDHYEQYF. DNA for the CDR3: TGTGCCAGCAGCCCGGGACAGGATCATTACGAGCAGTACTTC.

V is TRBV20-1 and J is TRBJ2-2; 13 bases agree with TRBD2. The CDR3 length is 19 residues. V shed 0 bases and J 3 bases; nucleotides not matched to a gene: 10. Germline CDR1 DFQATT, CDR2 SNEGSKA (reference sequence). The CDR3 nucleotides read TGCAGTGCTAGAGACCGTGGACTAGCGGGAGTTCGGCACACCGGGGAGCTGTTTTTT. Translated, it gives CSARDRGLAGVRHTGELFF.

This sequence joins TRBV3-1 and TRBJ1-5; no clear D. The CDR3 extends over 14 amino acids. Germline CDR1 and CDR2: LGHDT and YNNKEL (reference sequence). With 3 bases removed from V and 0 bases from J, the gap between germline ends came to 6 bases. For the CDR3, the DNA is TGTGCCAGCAGCCAGGGTCATAGCAATCAGCCCCAGCATTTT. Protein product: CASSQGHSNQPQHF.

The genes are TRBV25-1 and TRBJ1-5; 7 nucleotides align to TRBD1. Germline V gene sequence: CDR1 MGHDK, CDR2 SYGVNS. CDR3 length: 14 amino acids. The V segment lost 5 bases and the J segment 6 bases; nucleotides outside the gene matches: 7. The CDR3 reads CASSPAGGGQPQHF. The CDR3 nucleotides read TGTGCCAGCAGTCCCGCAGGGGGTGGTCAGCCCCAGCATTTT.

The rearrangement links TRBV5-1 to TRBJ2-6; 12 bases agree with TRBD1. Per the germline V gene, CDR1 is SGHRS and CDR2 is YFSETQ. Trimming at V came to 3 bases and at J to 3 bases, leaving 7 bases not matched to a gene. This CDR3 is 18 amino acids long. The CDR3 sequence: CASSWMGQGASGANVLTF. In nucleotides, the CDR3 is TGCGCCAGCAGCTGGATGGGACAGGGGGCGAGTGGGGCCAACGTCCTGACTTTC.

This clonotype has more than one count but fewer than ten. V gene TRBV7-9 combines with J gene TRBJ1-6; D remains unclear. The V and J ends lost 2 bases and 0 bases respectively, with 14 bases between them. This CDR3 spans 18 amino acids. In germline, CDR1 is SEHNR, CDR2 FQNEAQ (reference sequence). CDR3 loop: CASSLSTGGSSYNSPLHF. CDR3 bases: TGTGCCAGCAGCTTATCGACTGGCGGGAGCTCCTATAATTCACCCCTCCACTTT.

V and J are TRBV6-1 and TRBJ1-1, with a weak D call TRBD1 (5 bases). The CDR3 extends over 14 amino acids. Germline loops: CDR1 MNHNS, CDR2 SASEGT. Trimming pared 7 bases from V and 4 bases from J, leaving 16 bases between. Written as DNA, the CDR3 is TGTGCCAGCAACCCGAGCCCGAGGGGCACTGAAGCTTTCTTT. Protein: CASNPSPRGTEAFF.

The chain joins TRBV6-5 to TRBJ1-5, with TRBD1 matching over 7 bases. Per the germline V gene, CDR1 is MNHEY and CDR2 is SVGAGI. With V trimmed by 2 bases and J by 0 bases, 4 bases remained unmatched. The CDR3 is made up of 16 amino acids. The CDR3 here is CASSYGGQASNQPQHF. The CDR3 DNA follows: TGTGCCAGCAGTTACGGAGGACAGGCTAGCAATCAGCCCCAGCATTTT.

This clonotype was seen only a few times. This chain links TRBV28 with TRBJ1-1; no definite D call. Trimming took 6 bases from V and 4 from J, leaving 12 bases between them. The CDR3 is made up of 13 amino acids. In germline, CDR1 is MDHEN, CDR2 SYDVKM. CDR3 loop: CASSSSFITEAFF. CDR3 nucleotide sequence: TGTGCCAGCAGCTCCTCCTTCATCACTGAAGCTTTCTTT.

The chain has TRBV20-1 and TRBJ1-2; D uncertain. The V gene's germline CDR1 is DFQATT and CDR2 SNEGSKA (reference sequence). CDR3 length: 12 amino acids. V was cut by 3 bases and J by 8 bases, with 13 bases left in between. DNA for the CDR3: TGCAGTGCTAGTACCCGTACTAGGGGCTACACCTTC. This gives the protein CSASTRTRGYTF.

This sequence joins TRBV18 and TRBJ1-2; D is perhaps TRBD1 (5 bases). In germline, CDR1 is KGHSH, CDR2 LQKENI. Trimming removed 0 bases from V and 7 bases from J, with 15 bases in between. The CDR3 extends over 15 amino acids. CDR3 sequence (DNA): TGTGCCAGCTCACCACCGACCGACAGAAGTCGTGGCTACACCTTC. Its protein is CASSPPTDRSRGYTF. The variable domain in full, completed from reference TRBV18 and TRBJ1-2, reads NAGVMQNPRHLVRRRGQEARLRCSPMKGHSHVYWYRQLPEEGLKFMVYLQKENIIDESGMPKERFSAEFPKEGPSILRIQQVVRGDSAAYFCASSPPTDRSRGYTFGSGTRLTVV.

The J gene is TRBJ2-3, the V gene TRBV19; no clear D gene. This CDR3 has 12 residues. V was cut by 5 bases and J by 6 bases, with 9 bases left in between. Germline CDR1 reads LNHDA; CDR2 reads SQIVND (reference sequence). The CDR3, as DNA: TGTGCCAGTAGTTCCACTTTTGATACGCAGTATTTT. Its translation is CASSSTFDTQYF.

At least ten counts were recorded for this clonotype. CDR3 sequence (DNA): TGTGCCAGCAGTTACCTGGACATTCCCCCTTCCTACGAGCAGTACTTC. It translates to CASSYLDIPPSYEQYF. V usage is TRBV6-5 and J usage is TRBJ2-7, with D perhaps TRBD1 (5 bases). Trimming pared 2 bases from V and 1 base from J, leaving 15 bases between. Germline-derived CDR1 and CDR2 are MNHEY and SVGAGI. The CDR3 runs 16 residues.

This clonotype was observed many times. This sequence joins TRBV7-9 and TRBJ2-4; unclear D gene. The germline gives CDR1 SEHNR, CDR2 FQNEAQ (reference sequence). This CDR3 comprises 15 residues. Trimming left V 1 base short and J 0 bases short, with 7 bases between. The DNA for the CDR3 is TGTGCCAGCAGCTTAGACCGAATAGCCAAAAACATTCAGTACTTC. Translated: CASSLDRIAKNIQYF.

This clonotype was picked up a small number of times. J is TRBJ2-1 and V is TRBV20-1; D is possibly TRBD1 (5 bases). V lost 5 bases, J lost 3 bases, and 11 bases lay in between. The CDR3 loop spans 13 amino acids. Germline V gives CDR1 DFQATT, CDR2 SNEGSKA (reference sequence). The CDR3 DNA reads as TGCAGTGCTCTAGGGGCCTACTACAATGAGCAGTTCTTC. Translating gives CSALGAYYNEQFF.